These 3 T cell receptor beta chains were sequenced from one sample in a study of cytomegalovirus exposure and HLA in healthy donors. Amplification used 60 Vbeta primers and 13 Jbeta primers. Sequencing used immunoSEQ multiplex PCR; TCRdb keeps in-frame clones, though not all of them. The sample lists about 170,000 clones, about 82% occurring once. Sequenced sample: PBMCs. The receptors come from a male donor in good health and CMV-seronegative.

The chain couples TRBV6-1 to TRBJ2-4; tentative D call: TRBD2 (5 bases). The V end was cut by 8 bases, the J end by 5 bases, with 13 bases between. The CDR3 length is 13 residues. From germline, CDR1 is MNHNS and CDR2 SASEGT. The CDR3: CASRRGAENIQYF. The CDR3 DNA reads as TGTGCCAGCCGCCGGGGAGCAGAAAACATTCAGTACTTC.

The chain uses TRBV4-1 and TRBJ2-7; TRBD1 aligns across 10 bases. The CDR3 is 14 amino acids. Germline V lookup: CDR1 MGHRA, CDR2 YSYEKL. Germline trimming cut 2 bases from V and 7 bases from J; bases unmatched to any gene: 5. The CDR3 here is CASSQLGTGEEQYF. CDR3 DNA sequence: TGCGCCAGCAGCCAACTTGGGACAGGGGAGGAGCAGTACTTC.

The chain combines TRBV5-1 with TRBJ2-1; the D gene is possibly TRBD2 (5 bases). CDR3 length: 13 residues. The germline gives CDR1 SGHRS, CDR2 YFSETQ. The V end was cut by 4 bases, the J end by 8 bases, with 13 bases between. CDR3 coding DNA: TGCGCCAGCAGCCCGAATGCCGGGGATGAGCAGTTCTTC. Protein product: CASSPNAGDEQFF.